The present entry profiles one T cell receptor (beta chain) with its context. Those enrolled in Seattle joined during active infection and were followed longitudinally afterward. The data were obtained in a study of blood T cell repertoires in COVID-19. Study overall: The analysed material was cDNA or gDNA that came from T cells, B-cell-depleted T cells, or PBMCs.

TCRdb's copy holds only in-frame clones and misses some; the assay was immunoSEQ multiplex PCR. The sample consists of approximately 200,000 clones, about four fifths of them appearing once. V gave up 6 bases and J gave up 6 bases; unmatched junction bases: 8. The germline gives CDR1 LNHDA, CDR2 SQIVND (reference sequence). The CDR3 spans 14 residues. The TCR originated in a woman between 40 and 50 years old with COVID-19, enrolled during active disease. The chain recombines TRBV19 with TRBJ2-3; the match to TRBD1 covers 8 bases. Sequenced material: peripheral blood. The CDR3 region is CASRSLQGVDTQYF. The CDR3 nucleotides read TGTGCCAGTAGAAGTTTACAGGGGGTCGATACGCAGTATTTT. The full variable domain, with the rest looked up from reference TRBV19 and TRBJ2-3, is DGGITQSPKYLFRKEGQNVTLSCEQNLNHDAMYWYRQDPGQGLRLIYYSQIVNDFQKGDIAEGYSVSREKKESFPLTVTSAQKNPTAFYLCASRSLQGVDTQYFGPGTRLTVL.